This TCR beta chain originates from a study of control samples from healthy donors and cancer patients. CDR3 length equals 16 residues. V lost 0 bases and J 0 bases, leaving 10 bases between the germline ends. Germline V gene lookup returns CDR1 SGDLS and CDR2 YYNGEE. Some clones are missing from TCRdb's copy, which holds only in-frame ones; the method was immunoSEQ multiplex PCR. The sample includes about 160,000 clones, 96% seen only once; the top ten take over 1%. This TCR was recovered from a woman aged 25 to 39 in good health. The chain joins TRBV9 to TRBJ1-3; possibly TRBD1 for D (5 bases). Sequencing was done on a sample of blood. This chain's CDR3 is CASSVEQAFSGNTIYF. CDR3 DNA sequence: TGTGCCAGCAGCGTAGAACAGGCCTTCTCTGGAAACACCATATATTTT.